The T cell receptor beta chain described here comes from a study of CD8 T cells in Susac syndrome. Study-wide background: Treatment status at blood draw for the Susac syndrome patients was therapy-naive, corticosteroids, or intravenous immunoglobulin alone.

Random hexamers were used to reverse transcribe the RNA input (roughly 0.5 to 1 ug). MiXCR was run by TCRdb on the immunoSEQ multiplex PCR reads, yielding one entry per CDR3 protein. The table includes 150,000 or so distinct CDR3 sequences, roughly 95% detected once. Peripheral blood CD8+ and CD4+ T cells were profiled by TCR beta sequencing. Remarks on this clonotype: No antigen is known for it.

Study-wide points: The CD4+ T cell repertoires that were profiled in Susac syndrome showed no clonal expansion.

The V end lost 2 bases, the J end lost 6 bases, and 14 bases lay between the germline ends. This CDR3 is built from 15 residues. Germline-derived CDR1 and CDR2 are KGHSH and LQKENI. The specimen sequenced was CD4+ T cells from PBMCs. The sequence came from a human donor with Susac syndrome. The rearrangement joins TRBV18 to TRBJ2-1; D perhaps matches TRBD2 (5 bases). The CDR3 spells CASSPSPNGVNEQFF. The DNA of the CDR3 is TGTGCCAGCTCACCATCCCCTAACGGGGTCAATGAGCAGTTCTTC.